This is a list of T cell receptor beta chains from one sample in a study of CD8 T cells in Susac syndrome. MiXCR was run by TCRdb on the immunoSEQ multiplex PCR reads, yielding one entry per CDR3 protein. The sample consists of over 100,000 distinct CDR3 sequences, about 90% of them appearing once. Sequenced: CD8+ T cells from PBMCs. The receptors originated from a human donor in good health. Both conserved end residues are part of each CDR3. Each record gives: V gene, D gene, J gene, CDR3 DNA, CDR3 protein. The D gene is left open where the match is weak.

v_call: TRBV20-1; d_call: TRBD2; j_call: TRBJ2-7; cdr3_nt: TGCAGTGCCCCTTCGACTAGCGTCCCCTACGAGCAGTACTTC; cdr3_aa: CSAPSTSVPYEQYF
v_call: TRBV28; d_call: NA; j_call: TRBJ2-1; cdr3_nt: TGTGCCAGCAGTTTTTTTCAGGGGAATGAGCAGTTCTTC; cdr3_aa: CASSFFQGNEQFF
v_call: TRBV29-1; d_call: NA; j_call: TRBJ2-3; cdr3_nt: TGCAGCGTTGTTAACGTGGGGGGCAGCACAGATACGCAGTATTTT; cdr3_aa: CSVVNVGGSTDTQYF
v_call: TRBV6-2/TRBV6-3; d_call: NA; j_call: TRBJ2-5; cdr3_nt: TGTGCCAGCAGTTACTCCACAGCGGAGGGGCGGGAGACCCAGTACTTC; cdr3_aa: CASSYSTAEGRETQYF
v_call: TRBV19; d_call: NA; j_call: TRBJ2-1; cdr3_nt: TGTGCCAGTACCATTGACGGGTACAATGAGCAGTTCTTC; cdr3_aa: CASTIDGYNEQFF
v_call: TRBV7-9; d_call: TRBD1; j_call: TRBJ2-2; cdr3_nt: TGTGCCAGCAGCGGGACAGGGACCGGGGAGCTGTTTTTT; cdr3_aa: CASSGTGTGELFF
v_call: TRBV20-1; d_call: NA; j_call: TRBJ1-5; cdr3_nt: TGCAGTGCTAGAGATTCGGCAGGGTATCAGCCCCAGCATTTT; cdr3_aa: CSARDSAGYQPQHF
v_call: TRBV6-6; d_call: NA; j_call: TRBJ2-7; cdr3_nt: TGTGCCAGCAAGGAGGGGCCCTACGAGCAGTACTTC; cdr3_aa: CASKEGPYEQYF
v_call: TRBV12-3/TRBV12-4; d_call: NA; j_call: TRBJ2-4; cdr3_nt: TGTGCCAGCAGTTTCCCAGAATTAGCCAAAAACATTCAGTACTTC; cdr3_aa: CASSFPELAKNIQYF
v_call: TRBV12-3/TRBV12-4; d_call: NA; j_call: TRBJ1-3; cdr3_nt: TGTGCCAGCAGTTTAGGGGTGAAAAACACCATATATTTT; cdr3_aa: CASSLGVKNTIYF
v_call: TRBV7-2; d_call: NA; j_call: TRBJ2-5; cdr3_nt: TGTGCCAGCAGCTTAGACAGAGTGCAAGAGACCCAGTACTTC; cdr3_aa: CASSLDRVQETQYF